This T cell receptor beta chain was sequenced in a study of cytomegalovirus exposure and HLA in healthy donors. About the study: A previous analysis identified around 120 million unique TCR beta sequences derived from about 180 million T cells. Findings of the study overall: The study listed approximately 170 cytomegalovirus-associated TCR beta chains. When analyzed later, a missense DCLRE1C variant was found to be linked to TCR beta V- and J-gene trimming. The classifier reportedly diagnosed cytomegalovirus status with high sensitivity and specificity.

Notes on this clone: Its antigen is still unknown.

Amplification used 60 Vbeta primers and 13 Jbeta primers. TCRdb keeps only in-frame clones here, not all; method: immunoSEQ multiplex PCR. The sample records over 85,000 clones, just over 75% being singletons. Trimming cost V 6 bases and J 5 bases; bases outside gene matches: 10. The CDR3 is 15 amino acids. Looked up from germline, CDR1 is MDHEN and CDR2 is SYDVKM. This sequence joins TRBV28 and TRBJ2-1; 7 bases agree with TRBD1. Sequencing was performed on PBMCs. This TCR came from a man younger than 45 in good health and CMV-seronegative. CDR3 sequence (DNA): TGTGCCAGCAGCAAAATAAGGGACAGCAACAATGAGCAGTTCTTC. This translates into CASSKIRDSNNEQFF. The complete variable domain, with remaining parts taken from reference TRBV28 and TRBJ2-1, reads DVKVTQSSRYLVKRTGEKVFLECVQDMDHENMFWYRQDPGLGLRLIYFSYDVKMKEKGDIPEGYSVSREKKERFSLILESASTNQTSMYLCASSKIRDSNNEQFFGPGTRLTVL.